The present TCR beta chain was sequenced within a study of CD8 T cells in ankylosing spondylitis listed by TCRdb under 2017. With regard to the full study: T cell receptor beta repertoires were profiled in healthy donors and ankylosing spondylitis patients so that disease-linked TCR variants could be found. The whole study cohort included 90 to 120 healthy donors and about two dozen ankylosing spondylitis patients. Peripheral blood was sampled, and synovial fluid was also collected from ankylosing spondylitis patients.

The paper as a whole reports these results and caveats: According to the report, matched synovial fluid samples from ankylosing spondylitis patients were significantly enriched for the disease-linked clones. Some of the motif variants had been reported before in the synovial fluid and blood of reactive arthritis patients, a finding that suggests common disease-initiation mechanisms. Blood from ankylosing spondylitis patients appeared to be characterized by a TCR beta motif composed of about eight highly homologous amino acid variants. In peripheral blood, the disease-linked clones were found at relatively low frequencies and had a CD8+ phenotype.

The sample was run on an Illumina HiSeq 2500. TCR beta libraries were prepared by quantitative 5'-RACE with molecular barcodes. Under the source paper's analysis protocol: A new computational method, built on a probabilistic model of VDJ rearrangement, was used to identify disease-linked TCR variants. The public reads were run again by TCRdb, first through fastp at Q25 and then through MiXCR, and only productive beta chains were kept. Records with the same CDR3 protein are collapsed into one entry carrying the most frequent genes and DNA. These V and J calls derive from TCRdb rather than the authors' analysis. This sample comprises under 200,000 distinct CDR3 sequences, 10% to 15% of them detected only once. In total, the top ten clones hold 9.5% to 12% of the sample. This clonotype was counted at least ten times. Its antigen target is currently unknown. The input lacks base qualities; no much larger clone sits a single base away.

From the germline V gene (reference sequence), CDR1 is SGHKS and CDR2 is YYEKEE. The CDR3 sequence holds 17 residues, the cysteine and phenylalanine included. This entry keeps only the CDR3 DNA: 51 bases, framed from base 1. Germline trimming: 5 bases from V, 1 base from J; junction bases outside gene matches: 6. Sequencing used blood, either unsorted or a sorted T cell fraction (not recorded which). The chain was built from TRBV5-5 and TRBJ2-1; 13 central bases correspond to TRBD2. The receptor was isolated from a female donor with ankylosing spondylitis or in good health (not recorded which). The CDR3 has the sequence CASSLLAGGRSYNEQFF. The DNA sequence is TGTGCCAGCAGTTTACTAGCGGGAGGGAGATCCTACAATGAGCAGTTCTTC.